The 11 T cell receptor beta chains below come from one sample, sequenced in a study of blood T cell repertoires in COVID-19. Produced via immunoSEQ multiplex PCR; TCRdb's table is partial and in-frame only. The table shows 310,000 or so clones, with around 90% occurring only once. Sequenced input: peripheral blood. These receptor sequences come from a man aged 50 to 59 with active or convalescent COVID-19.

This rearrangement joins TRBV28 to TRBJ2-5, with a weak D call TRBD1 (6 bases). CDR1 MDHEN and CDR2 SYDVKM come from the germline V gene. The CDR3 runs to 14 residues. Trimming took 6 bases from V and 1 from J, leaving 12 bases between them. In DNA form, the CDR3 reads TGTGCCAGCAGGTCACCAGGGGCCCAAGAGACCCAGTACTTC. The encoded protein is CASRSPGAQETQYF. The whole variable domain, remainder taken from reference TRBV28 and TRBJ2-5, is DVKVTQSSRYLVKRTGEKVFLECVQDMDHENMFWYRQDPGLGLRLIYFSYDVKMKEKGDIPEGYSVSREKKERFSLILESASTNQTSMYLCASRSPGAQETQYFGPGTRLLVL.

This clone was counted a single time. The chain has TRBV15 and TRBJ2-7; tentative D call: TRBD1 (5 bases). The CDR3 has 13 residues. V lost 8 bases and J 0 bases, leaving 11 bases between the germline ends. CDR1 and CDR2 from the germline V gene are LNHNV and YYDKDF (reference sequence). The CDR3 sequence: CATGAEGSYEQYF. The CDR3 bases are TGTGCCACCGGGGCAGAAGGCTCCTACGAGCAGTACTTC.

The chain has TRBV29-1 and TRBJ2-5, with TRBD1 matching over 9 bases. This CDR3 has 12 residues. J lost 4 bases, V lost 7 bases, and 4 bases had no gene match. Germline V gene lookup returns CDR1 SQVTM and CDR2 ANQGSEA. The CDR3 reads CSAYRGPETQYF. Here the CDR3 DNA reads TGCAGCGCTTACAGGGGGCCAGAGACCCAGTACTTC.

Here the CDR3 reads CASSLGRTGSTQETQYF. CDR3 DNA: TGTGCCAGCAGCCTCGGTCGGACAGGGTCTACTCAAGAGACCCAGTACTTC. This rearrangement joins TRBV5-4 to TRBJ2-5, with 8 bases identical to TRBD1. The CDR3 loop spans 17 amino acids. J lost 2 bases, V lost 4 bases, and 13 bases had no gene match. Germline-derived CDR1 and CDR2 are SGHNT and YYREEE (reference sequence).

This clone was seen a few times. The J gene is TRBJ1-3, the V gene TRBV5-6; TRBD1 matches at 7 bases. CDR3 length equals 16 residues. Germline values: CDR1 SGHDT, CDR2 YYEEEE. The trim removed 0 bases at V and 7 bases at J, leaving 10 bases unmatched. In DNA, the CDR3 is TGTGCCAGCAGCTTGGCCCGGGACAGCTATGGCAACACCATATATTTT. Its protein product is CASSLARDSYGNTIYF.

This clone was counted a single time. The J gene is TRBJ2-6, the V gene TRBV15; TRBD1 is a possible D gene (6 bases). Per the germline V gene, CDR1 is LNHNV and CDR2 is YYDKDF (reference sequence). The length of the CDR3 is 15 residues. V shed 1 base and J shed 2 bases, with 6 bases lying between them. The CDR3 reads CATSRAGAGANVLTF. As DNA, the CDR3 is TGTGCCACCAGCAGAGCAGGGGCTGGGGCCAACGTCCTGACTTTC.

The CDR3 loop reads CASSETPSVAGELFF. CDR3 DNA sequence: TGTGCCAGCAGTGAAACCCCCTCGGTAGCCGGGGAGCTGTTTTTT. The chain links TRBV6-4 to TRBJ2-2, with D uncertain. Germline CDR1 and CDR2: MRHNA and SNTAGT. Trimming cost V 3 bases and J 6 bases, with 14 bases left between them. The CDR3 covers 15 residues.

This clone has only one observation. J is TRBJ1-2 and V is TRBV7-2; 7 bases match TRBD1. CDR1 is SGHTA and CDR2 is FQGNSA in the germline V gene. The CDR3 has 15 residues. With 5 bases clipped from V and 5 bases from J, the junction kept 11 bases outside the gene matches. CDR3 loop: CASSAYRDRLYGYTF. In nucleotides, the CDR3 is TGTGCCAGCAGCGCCTACCGGGACAGACTATATGGCTACACCTTC.

The chain carries TRBV7-3 and TRBJ2-1; D not resolved. Germline V gives CDR1 SGHTA, CDR2 FQGTGA. CDR3 size: 13 residues. Trimming left V 3 bases short and J 15 bases short, with 18 bases between. This CDR3 is CASSFGEFQTAFF. The CDR3 DNA sequence: TGTGCCAGCAGCTTTGGAGAGTTTCAGACGGCGTTCTTC.

The V and J genes are TRBV6-1 and TRBJ2-6; a possible D gene is TRBD1 (5 bases). V was pared by 3 bases and J by 0 bases, with 6 bases between. CDR1 and CDR2 (germline): MNHNS, SASEGT. This CDR3 region has 15 residues. DNA for the CDR3: TGTGCCAGCAGTGATAGGGGCTCTGGGGCCAACGTCCTGACTTTC. Translated: CASSDRGSGANVLTF.

CDR3 sequence: CASRPTQGPNEKLFF. CDR3 coding DNA: TGCGCCAGCAGGCCAACCCAGGGTCCGAATGAAAAACTGTTTTTT. The chain couples TRBV5-1 to TRBJ1-4, with TRBD1 as a possible D gene (5 bases). Per the germline V gene, CDR1 is SGHRS and CDR2 is YFSETQ. V was cut by 5 bases and J by 5 bases, with 16 bases left in between. The CDR3 is made up of 15 amino acids.